The 20 T cell receptor beta chains below all came from one sample that was sequenced in a study of cytomegalovirus exposure and HLA in healthy donors. Method: immunoSEQ multiplex PCR; TCRdb's copy keeps in-frame clones and lacks some. Here the sample spans under 250,000 clones, 83% being singletons. Material: PBMCs. The receptors stem from a woman under 30 in good health and CMV-seronegative.

This clone was detected a few times. The chain links TRBV6-1 to TRBJ1-2; D gene unclear. V was clipped by 2 bases and J by 8 bases, with 3 bases between them. Germline values: CDR1 MNHNS, CDR2 SASEGT. The CDR3 has 10 residues. This chain's CDR3 is CASSERGYTF. The CDR3 region has the DNA TGTGCCAGCAGTGAACGCGGCTACACCTTC.

CDR3 in DNA: TGTGCCAGCAGGGTGGCTAGCGGAGACTACGAGCAGTACTTC. Its translation: CASRVASGDYEQYF. The V call is TRBV6-6, the J call TRBJ2-7; 7 positions match TRBD2. The CDR3 has 14 residues. V was clipped by 6 bases and J by 3 bases; unmatched bases: 8. From germline, CDR1 is MNHNY and CDR2 SVGAGI (reference sequence).

J is TRBJ1-1 and V is TRBV30; D possibly corresponds to TRBD1 (6 bases). The CDR3 loop spans 13 amino acids. The V gene's germline CDR1 is GTSNPN and CDR2 SVGIG (reference sequence). Trimming removed 3 bases from V and 4 bases from J, with 12 bases in between. CDR3 DNA sequence: TGTGCCTGGAGCGCGACAGGTTTCACTGAAGCTTTCTTT. It encodes CAWSATGFTEAFF.

In this sample, this clone turned up once. This chain joins TRBV6-1 and TRBJ2-1; a possible D gene is TRBD1 (6 bases). V was cut by 5 bases and J by 6 bases, with 14 bases left in between. Germline-derived CDR1 and CDR2 are MNHNS and SASEGT. The CDR3 contains 14 residues. DNA for the CDR3: TGTGCCAGCAGTTCCCGGACAGCCGGCAATGAGCAGTTCTTC. It translates to CASSSRTAGNEQFF.

The rearrangement uses TRBV6-5 and TRBJ2-7, with unresolved D. The CDR3 has 13 residues. With 2 bases removed from V and 2 bases from J, the gap between germline ends came to 7 bases. Germline-derived CDR1 and CDR2 are MNHEY and SVGAGI. The CDR3 spells CASSYNPAYEQYF. CDR3 DNA sequence: TGTGCCAGCAGTTACAATCCCGCCTACGAGCAGTACTTC.

V is TRBV28 and J is TRBJ1-5, with D perhaps matching TRBD1 (5 bases). Trimming pared 2 bases from V and 6 bases from J, leaving 5 bases between. CDR1 and CDR2 from the germline V gene are MDHEN and SYDVKM. The CDR3 totals 12 residues. CDR3 region: CASSLRGQPQHF. In nucleotides, the CDR3 is TGTGCCAGCAGTTTAAGGGGTCAGCCCCAGCATTTT.

This clone has just one count. For the CDR3, the DNA is TGTGCCTGGAGTGCCTCGCAGGGCTATGGCTACACCTTC. This sequence encodes CAWSASQGYGYTF. This chain uses TRBV30 with TRBJ1-2; perhaps TRBD1 as D (5 bases). V gave up 1 base and J gave up 4 bases, with 10 bases separating them. CDR1 and CDR2 from the germline V gene are GTSNPN and SVGIG (reference sequence). This CDR3 has 13 amino acids.

This chain connects TRBV27 to TRBJ2-5; D perhaps matches TRBD2 (6 bases). The V end was cut by 6 bases, the J end by 7 bases, with 9 bases between. CDR1 MNHEY and CDR2 SMNVEV come from the germline V gene (reference sequence). This CDR3 contains 11 residues. The CDR3 nucleotides are TGTGCCAGCAGCATCGGGGGGACCCAGTACTTC. Translation: CASSIGGTQYF.

This clone was seen just once. The V gene is TRBV7-7, the J gene TRBJ2-5; D not resolved. Germline V gene sequence: CDR1 SSHAT, CDR2 FNYEAQ (reference sequence). The CDR3 totals 13 residues. Trimming pared 1 base from V and 5 bases from J, leaving 8 bases between. This CDR3 reads CASSLGTRETQYF. The DNA for the CDR3 is TGTGCCAGCAGCTTAGGGACCAGGGAGACCCAGTACTTC.

This chain uses TRBV28 with TRBJ2-2; D is tentatively TRBD1 or TRBD2 (6 bases each). CDR1 and CDR2 from the germline V gene are MDHEN and SYDVKM. V lost 11 bases and J lost 4, with 14 bases in between. This CDR3 comprises 13 residues. This CDR3 reads CAGGTFPTGELFF. CDR3 sequence (DNA): TGTGCCGGCGGGACATTCCCCACCGGGGAGCTGTTTTTT. Using reference TRBV28 and TRBJ2-2 for the parts outside the CDR3, the full variable domain is DVKVTQSSRYLVKRTGEKVFLECVQDMDHENMFWYRQDPGLGLRLIYFSYDVKMKEKGDIPEGYSVSREKKERFSLILESASTNQTSMYLCAGGTFPTGELFFGEGSRLTVL.

This clone has only a few counts. In DNA, the CDR3 is TGTGCCAGCTCAGACATTTTGAACACTGAAGCTTTCTTT. Protein: CASSDILNTEAFF. This chain uses TRBV18 with TRBJ1-1; no clear D gene. The V and J ends lost 5 bases and 0 bases respectively, with 7 bases between them. Germline V gene sequence: CDR1 KGHSH, CDR2 LQKENI. The CDR3 loop spans 13 amino acids.

This chain connects TRBV7-9 to TRBJ1-5, with 9 bases identical to TRBD1. The germline V gene has CDR1 SEHNR and CDR2 FQNEAQ (reference sequence). There are 14 residues in the CDR3. Trimming took 5 bases from V and 6 from J; bases not matched to a gene: 5. This chain's CDR3 is CASSPDRGGQPQHF. For the CDR3, the DNA is TGTGCCAGCAGCCCGGACAGGGGTGGTCAGCCCCAGCATTTT.

The sample holds one count of this clone. This chain connects TRBV29-1 to TRBJ1-3; D is uncertain. Between the trimmed V and J ends, which lost 5 bases and 4 bases, there was a span of 6 bases. Looked up from germline, CDR1 is SQVTM and CDR2 is ANQGSEA. There are 11 residues in the CDR3. The CDR3 nucleotides are TGCAGCGTTCTCAGGGGAAACACCATATATTTT. Translation gives CSVLRGNTIYF.

The chain joins TRBV5-4 to TRBJ1-3; tentatively, D is TRBD1 (5 bases). V was trimmed by 1 base and J by 0 bases, leaving 8 bases between them. The CDR3 length is 15 residues. CDR1 is SGHNT and CDR2 is YYREEE in the germline V gene (reference sequence). The CDR3 region has the DNA TGTGCCAGCAGCTTGTTACAGGCCTCTGGAAACACCATATATTTT. Its translation: CASSLLQASGNTIYF.

The chain is built from TRBV5-1 and TRBJ2-1; no clear D. This CDR3 contains 11 residues. Deletions cut 0 bases from V and 8 bases from J, with 3 bases between. CDR1 and CDR2 from the germline V gene are SGHRS and YFSETQ. CDR3 nucleotides: TGCGCCAGCAGCTTGGACTATGAGCAGTTCTTC. It encodes CASSLDYEQFF.

This clone was recorded at least ten times. The chain combines TRBV7-2 with TRBJ2-2, with 8 bases fitting TRBD2. J was trimmed by 5 bases and V by 7 bases; bases with no gene match: 6. CDR1 is SGHTA and CDR2 is FQGNSA in the germline V gene. This CDR3 has 14 residues. This CDR3 is CASTGTRSTGELFF. In nucleotides, the CDR3 is TGTGCCAGCACCGGGACTAGGAGTACCGGGGAGCTGTTTTTT.

The V and J genes are TRBV28 and TRBJ2-4; tentative D call: TRBD2 (6 bases). From germline, CDR1 is MDHEN and CDR2 SYDVKM. CDR3 length: 14 residues. V gave up 4 bases and J gave up 7 bases, with 14 bases separating them. In DNA, the CDR3 is TGTGCCAGCAGTTCGGGGGAAGGGTGGAACATTCAGTACTTC. It yields the protein CASSSGEGWNIQYF.

The chain joins TRBV30 to TRBJ2-1, with 10 positions matching TRBD2. This CDR3 comprises 16 residues. The junction had 4 bases not matched to a gene; V was cut back by 0 bases and J by 2 bases. Germline V gene sequence: CDR1 GTSNPN, CDR2 SVGIG (reference sequence). In nucleotides, the CDR3 is TGTGCCTGGAGTGTGAGCGGGGGGGCGGCCTACAATGAGCAGTTCTTC. Protein product: CAWSVSGGAAYNEQFF.

Worth noting for this clone: The same CDR3 can be traced to other DNA sequences in this sample. The chain couples TRBV5-1 to TRBJ1-6; weak D call: TRBD1 (5 bases). Germline values: CDR1 SGHRS, CDR2 YFSETQ. This CDR3 is 16 amino acids long. Trimming left V 0 bases short and J 2 bases short, with 9 bases between. The CDR3 loop reads CASSLAGTAYNSPLHF. The CDR3 region has the DNA TGCGCCAGCAGCTTGGCGGGGACCGCCTATAATTCACCCCTCCACTTT.

The CDR3 loop reads CAWSVSGGFGNTIYF. The CDR3, as DNA: TGTGCCTGGAGTGTTTCGGGGGGATTTGGAAACACCATATATTTT. This chain links TRBV30 with TRBJ1-3; TRBD1 might be the D (5 bases). V dropped 0 bases and J dropped 3 bases, with 12 bases sitting between them. Germline V gene data show CDR1 as GTSNPN and CDR2 as SVGIG (reference sequence). The CDR3 sequence is 15 residues long.